Here is one TCR beta chain with its context. Generated by immunoSEQ multiplex PCR, the TCRdb table keeps only in-frame clones and is missing some. The data show 200,000 to 300,000 clones, roughly 87% seen once. The data were taken from a study of cytomegalovirus exposure and HLA in healthy donors. Germline CDR1 is MGHDK and CDR2 is SYGVNS. This CDR3 is 15 amino acids long. Trimming at V came to 7 bases and at J to 2 bases, leaving 7 bases not matched to a gene. The gene calls are TRBV25-1 and TRBJ2-3; 9 bases are shared with TRBD1. This TCR came from a man between 18 and 29 years old in good health and CMV-seropositive. Sequencing was performed on PBMCs. The CDR3 spells CASNSGTGPTDTQYF. CDR3 nucleotide sequence: TGTGCCAGCAACTCCGGGACAGGGCCCACAGATACGCAGTATTTT.